Ten or more counts support the clone carrying this T cell receptor beta chain. What it binds is not known. This CDR3 region has 13 residues. Per the germline V gene, CDR1 is MNHEY and CDR2 is SVGEGT. V lost 7 bases, J lost 8 bases, and 15 bases lay in between. TCRdb reprocessed the RT-PCR reads via MiXCR and lists one record per CDR3 protein. The sample lists some 850,000 distinct CDR3 sequences, roughly 18% occurring once. These data belong to a study of response to subunit inactivated influenza vaccine. General observations from the study: New T cells are recruited in small numbers by each seasonal influenza vaccination, according to the authors' suggestion.

This sequence joins TRBV6-2 or TRBV6-3 and TRBJ2-1; TRBD2 might be the D (5 bases). Sequencing used PBMCs from blood, obtained 5 to 6 days after vaccination. The origin of this receptor is a man aged 50-60 years who received an inactivated influenza vaccine. The CDR3 coding sequence is TGTGCCAGCACCGAAACCTCGGGGTATGAGCAGTTCTTC. Translating gives CASTETSGYEQFF.